A selection of T cell receptor beta chains follows, all from one sample in a study of blood T cell repertoires in COVID-19. Produced via immunoSEQ multiplex PCR; TCRdb's table is partial and in-frame only. The repertoire has approximately 65,000 clones, over 75% of them found once; the top ten carry approximately 4.7%. Material for sequencing was peripheral blood. The source is a human donor in a cohort sampled during active COVID-19. Both conserved end residues are part of each CDR3.

v_gene,j_gene,CDR3aa
TRBV7-2,TRBJ2-7,CASSPTSGGTYEQYF
TRBV27,TRBJ1-2,CASSFTYRDRGPTNYGYTF
TRBV27,TRBJ1-4,CASTSDRANEKLFF
TRBV7-8,TRBJ2-3,CASSPRTSGTSTDTQYF
TRBV28,TRBJ1-3,CASSPQVSLGNTIYF
TRBV7-9,TRBJ2-2,CASMTSAKLFF
TRBV7-8,TRBJ2-3,CASSGGLAGFKDTQYF
TRBV24-1,TRBJ2-5,CATSDEAGGLQETQYF
TRBV5-5,TRBJ2-1,CASSLSPGKGPLGGQFF
TRBV4-1,TRBJ1-2,CASSLPAWNYGYTF
TRBV19,TRBJ1-5,CATSDSADQPQHF
TRBV7-2,TRBJ1-2,CASSSAGGAGGYTF
TRBV6-5,TRBJ2-2,CASSYHNQMSGELFF
TRBV23-1,TRBJ1-1,CASSLRSRQANTEAFF
TRBV3-1/TRBV3-2,TRBJ1-2,CASSQDGRNGYGYTF
TRBV28,TRBJ2-1,CASCGQINSYNEQFF
TRBV15,TRBJ2-3,CATSRGTSGRDTQYF
TRBV9,TRBJ2-5,CASSHGLAEQETQYF
TRBV19,TRBJ2-3,CASSPSGNTDTQYF
TRBV5-1,TRBJ2-1,CASSPSRPGSEQFF
TRBV18,TRBJ2-3,CASSLTRAGGRGTDTQYF
TRBV11-3,TRBJ2-1,CASSQSTTSGRRNEQFF
TRBV5-4,TRBJ1-1,CASSLATDTEAFF
TRBV5-4,TRBJ1-4,CASSSTGATNEKLFF
TRBV4-3,TRBJ2-6,CASSQDMAGVGANVLTF
TRBV7-9,TRBJ2-3,CASTKVAGQGNAQYF
TRBV7-9,TRBJ1-1,CASSPTPLGNTEAFF
TRBV7-2,TRBJ2-7,CASSPGSTYEQYF
TRBV18,TRBJ2-7,CASSFRQGFGEQYF
TRBV15,TRBJ2-3,CATSDQGRRTDTQYF
TRBV10-3,TRBJ2-3,CAIGRLAGSASTDTQYF
TRBV2,TRBJ2-2,CASRTGTNTGELFF
TRBV7-2,TRBJ2-7,CASSLSSGTEQYF
TRBV5-4,TRBJ1-6,CASSLYRSYNSPLHF
TRBV18,TRBJ2-3,CASSPPAVDTQYF
TRBV6-6,TRBJ2-6,CAATSGANVLTF
TRBV18,TRBJ2-7,CASSPGTESEQYF
TRBV18,TRBJ2-7,CASSSGQTYEQYF
TRBV24-1,TRBJ1-2,CATSSAGQRANYGYTF
TRBV29-1,TRBJ2-3,CSVPGLGTDTQYF
TRBV2,TRBJ2-2,CASRTTGEWGAGGELFF
TRBV7-2,TRBJ2-1,CASSLAGGGRGDEQFF
TRBV14,TRBJ2-1,CASSQGLQAGEFF
TRBV2,TRBJ2-1,CASRGQGFVSNEQFF
TRBV2,TRBJ2-5,CASSEGLQETQYF
TRBV18,TRBJ2-3,CASDPPGGPTDTQYF
TRBV23-1,TRBJ1-5,CASSQSPREGCNQPQHF
TRBV5-5,TRBJ2-3,CASSLVRDTDTQYF
TRBV3-1/TRBV3-2,TRBJ2-7,CASSQFRGGTYEQYF
TRBV30,TRBJ2-7,CAWVGDYEQYF
TRBV19,TRBJ2-7,CASRPLPGQDYEQYF
TRBV28,TRBJ2-7,CASRAGTPAEQYF
TRBV2,TRBJ2-7,CASRQQGYEQYF
TRBV4-2,TRBJ2-7,CASSQDGWDREIYEQYF
TRBV6-2/TRBV6-3,TRBJ2-7,CASSSEGRWGQYF
TRBV7-2,TRBJ2-7,CASSLPGSYEQYF
TRBV7-9,TRBJ1-2,CASTPPTANYGYTF
TRBV3-1/TRBV3-2,TRBJ1-6,CASLQTPRAEPNSPLHF
TRBV18,TRBJ2-1,CASSPDRVGNEQFF